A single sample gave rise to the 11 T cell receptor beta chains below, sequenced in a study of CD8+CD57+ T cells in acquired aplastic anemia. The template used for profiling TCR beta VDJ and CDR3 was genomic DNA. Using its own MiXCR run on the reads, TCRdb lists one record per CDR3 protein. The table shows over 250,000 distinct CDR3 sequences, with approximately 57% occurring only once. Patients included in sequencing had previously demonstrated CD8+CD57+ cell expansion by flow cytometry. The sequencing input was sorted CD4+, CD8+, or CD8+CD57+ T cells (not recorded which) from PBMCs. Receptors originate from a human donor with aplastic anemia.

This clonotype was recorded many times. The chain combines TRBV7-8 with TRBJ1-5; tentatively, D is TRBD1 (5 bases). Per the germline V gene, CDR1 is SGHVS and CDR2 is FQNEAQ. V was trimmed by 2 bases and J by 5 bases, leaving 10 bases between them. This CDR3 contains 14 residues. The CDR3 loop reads CASSLREGYQPQHF. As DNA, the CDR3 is TGTGCCAGCAGCTTAAGGGAGGGGTATCAGCCCCAGCATTTT.

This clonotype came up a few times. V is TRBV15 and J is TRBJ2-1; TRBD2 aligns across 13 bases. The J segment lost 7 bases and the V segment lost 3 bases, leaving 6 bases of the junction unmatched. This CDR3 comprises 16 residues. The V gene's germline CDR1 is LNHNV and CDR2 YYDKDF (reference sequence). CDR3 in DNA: TGTGCCACCAGCAGGCAATGGACTAGCGGGAGTAATGAGCAGTTCTTC. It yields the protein CATSRQWTSGSNEQFF.

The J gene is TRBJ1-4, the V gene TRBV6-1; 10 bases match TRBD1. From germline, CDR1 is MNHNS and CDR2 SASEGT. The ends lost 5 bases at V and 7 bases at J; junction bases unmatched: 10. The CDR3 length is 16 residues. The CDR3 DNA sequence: TGTGCCAGCAGTCCTAACACAGGGACAGGGGCTGAAAAACTGTTTTTT. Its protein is CASSPNTGTGAEKLFF.

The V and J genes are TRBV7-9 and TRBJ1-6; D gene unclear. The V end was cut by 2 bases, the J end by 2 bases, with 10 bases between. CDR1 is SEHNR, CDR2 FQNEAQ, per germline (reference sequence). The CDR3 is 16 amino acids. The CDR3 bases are TGTGCCAGCAGCTTAAGGGCAGGAGCCTATAATTCACCCCTCCACTTT. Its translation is CASSLRAGAYNSPLHF.

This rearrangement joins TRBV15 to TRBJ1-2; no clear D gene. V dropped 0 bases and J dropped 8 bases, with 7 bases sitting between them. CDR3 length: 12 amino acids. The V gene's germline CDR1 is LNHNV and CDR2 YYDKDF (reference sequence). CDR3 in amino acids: CATSRDSRGYTF. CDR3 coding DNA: TGTGCCACCAGCAGAGATAGCCGAGGCTACACCTTC.

The CDR3 DNA is TGCAGTGCTAGAGATGGGCGGGAAAACAATGAGCAGTTCTTC. Protein sequence: CSARDGRENNEQFF. The gene calls are TRBV20-1 and TRBJ2-1, with a possible D match to TRBD2 (6 bases). The CDR3 loop spans 14 amino acids. Germline V gives CDR1 DFQATT, CDR2 SNEGSKA (reference sequence). Trimming removed 0 bases from V and 5 bases from J, with 11 bases in between.

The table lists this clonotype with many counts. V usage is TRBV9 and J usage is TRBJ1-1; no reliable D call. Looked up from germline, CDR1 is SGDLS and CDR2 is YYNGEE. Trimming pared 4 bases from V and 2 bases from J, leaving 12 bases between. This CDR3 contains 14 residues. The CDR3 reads CASSPWTENTEAFF. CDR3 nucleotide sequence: TGTGCCAGCAGCCCCTGGACCGAAAACACTGAAGCTTTCTTT.

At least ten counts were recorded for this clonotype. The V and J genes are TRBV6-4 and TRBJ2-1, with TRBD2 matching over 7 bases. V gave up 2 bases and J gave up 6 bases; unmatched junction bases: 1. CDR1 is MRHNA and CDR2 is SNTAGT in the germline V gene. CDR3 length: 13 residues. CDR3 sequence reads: CASSDREGNEQFF. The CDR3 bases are TGTGCCAGCAGTGACAGGGAGGGCAATGAGCAGTTCTTC.

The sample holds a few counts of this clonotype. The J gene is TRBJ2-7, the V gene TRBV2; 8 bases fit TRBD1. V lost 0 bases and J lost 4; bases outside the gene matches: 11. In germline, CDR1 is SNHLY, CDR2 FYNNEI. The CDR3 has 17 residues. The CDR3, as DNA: TGTGCCAGCAGTGAAGCCGTACCCGACAGGGGACGATACGAGCAGTACTTC. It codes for CASSEAVPDRGRYEQYF.

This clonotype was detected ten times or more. The CDR3 nucleotides are TGCGCCAGCAGCCAGGGGACTAGCGGGAGACACACAGATACGCAGTATTTT. Protein product: CASSQGTSGRHTDTQYF. The chain couples TRBV4-1 to TRBJ2-3, with TRBD2 matching over 14 bases. The germline V gene encodes CDR1 MGHRA and CDR2 YSYEKL. V shed 3 bases, J shed 2 bases, and the junction held 4 bases outside the gene matches. CDR3 length equals 17 residues.

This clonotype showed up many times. CDR3 nucleotides: TGTGCCATCAGCCGGAGGGGGGCCGGCAATGAGCAGTTCTTC. Residues: CAISRRGAGNEQFF. The chain joins TRBV10-3 to TRBJ2-1; either TRBD1 or TRBD2 may supply D (6 bases each). Trimming removed 6 bases at V and 6 bases at J, with 15 bases between. From germline, CDR1 is ENHRY and CDR2 SYGVKD. This CDR3 is 14 amino acids long.